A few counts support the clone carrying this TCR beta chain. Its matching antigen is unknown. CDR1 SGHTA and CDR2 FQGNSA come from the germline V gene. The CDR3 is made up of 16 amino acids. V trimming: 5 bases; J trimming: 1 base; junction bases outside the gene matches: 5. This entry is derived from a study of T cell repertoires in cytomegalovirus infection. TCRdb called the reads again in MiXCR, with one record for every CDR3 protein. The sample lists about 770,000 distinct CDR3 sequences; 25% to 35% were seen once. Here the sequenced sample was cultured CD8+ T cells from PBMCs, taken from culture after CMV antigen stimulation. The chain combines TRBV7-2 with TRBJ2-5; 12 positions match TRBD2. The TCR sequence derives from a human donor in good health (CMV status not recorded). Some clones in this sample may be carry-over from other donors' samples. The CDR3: CASSMLAGGFQETQYF. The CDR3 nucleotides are TGTGCCAGCAGCATGCTAGCGGGGGGGTTCCAAGAGACCCAGTACTTC.